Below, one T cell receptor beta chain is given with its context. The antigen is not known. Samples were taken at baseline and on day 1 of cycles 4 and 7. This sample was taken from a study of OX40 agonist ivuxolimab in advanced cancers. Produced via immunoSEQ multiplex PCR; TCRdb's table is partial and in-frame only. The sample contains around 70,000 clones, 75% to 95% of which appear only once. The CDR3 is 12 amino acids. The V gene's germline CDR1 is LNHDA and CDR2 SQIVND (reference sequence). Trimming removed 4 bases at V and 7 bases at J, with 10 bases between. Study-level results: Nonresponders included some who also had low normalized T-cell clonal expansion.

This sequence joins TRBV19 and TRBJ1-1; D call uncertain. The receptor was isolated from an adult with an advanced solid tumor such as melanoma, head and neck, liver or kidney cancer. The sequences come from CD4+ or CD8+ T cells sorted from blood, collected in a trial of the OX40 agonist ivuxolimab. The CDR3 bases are TGTGCCAGTAGTAGCAGGTTCGGTGAAGCTTTCTTT. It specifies CASSSRFGEAFF. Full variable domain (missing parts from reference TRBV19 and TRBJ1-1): DGGITQSPKYLFRKEGQNVTLSCEQNLNHDAMYWYRQDPGQGLRLIYYSQIVNDFQKGDIAEGYSVSREKKESFPLTVTSAQKNPTAFYLCASSSRFGEAFFGQGTRLTVV.